This record covers a single TCR beta chain. This clone's antigen is unknown. Base qualities are missing; no much larger clone stands one base away. The CDR3 measures 14 amino acids from cysteine to phenylalanine. Only the CDR3 portion is preserved as DNA: 42 bases, with reading frame beginning at the first base. Trimming removed 7 bases from V and 2 bases from J, leaving 13 bases between the germline ends. CDR1 and CDR2, per the germline V gene, are SGHRS and YFSETQ. Libraries came from RT-PCR. Sequenced using an Illumina HiSeq 2500. TCRdb reworked the public reads: Q25 trimming with fastp, MiXCR clone assembly, productive beta chains retained. Rows with one shared CDR3 protein collapse into an entry with the most common genes and DNA. The sample yields 400,000 to 550,000 distinct CDR3 sequences; 25% were counted once. Around 2% of the sample comes from the top ten. This entry is derived from a study of response to subunit inactivated influenza vaccine listed by TCRdb under 2018. Background on the whole study: Deep quantitative profiling of the T cell receptor repertoire was used in the study to follow responses to a trivalent subunit inactivated influenza vaccine.

Here is what the overall study found, with its caveats: The authors suggested that each seasonal influenza vaccination may recruit only a limited number of new T cells.

The sequencing here drew on CD4+ T cells sorted from PBMCs, taken 5 days after vaccination. This clonotype originated in a man aged 50 or older who received an inactivated influenza vaccine. Donor details come from another sample of the same person, matched by shared clones. The chain employs TRBV5-1 and TRBJ1-3; the D gene remains uncertain. The bases are TGCGCCAGCCGGAACCGAGAACCTGGAAACACCATATATTTT. Translated, it gives CASRNREPGNTIYF.